The rows below give T cell receptor beta chains drawn from one sample of a study of blood T cell repertoires in COVID-19. This table comes from immunoSEQ multiplex PCR, and its TCRdb copy is limited to in-frame clones, with some not included. The data show around 230,000 clones, more than 75% seen once. Input material: PBMCs or T cells enriched from blood (not recorded which). Receptor source: a woman aged 40 to 49 with acute COVID-19. Both conserved end residues are trimmed from each CDR3.

TRBJ1-3 TRBV7-9 ASSLDAGVRNTIY
TRBJ2-3 TRBV7-6 ASSLQIELAGSTDTQY
TRBJ1-4 TRBV7-6 ASSLDRGASFGEKLF
TRBJ1-6 TRBV30 AWSRNSPLH
TRBJ1-1 TRBV25-1 ASSEYGGANTEAF
TRBJ1-5 TRBV7-2 ASSLDRGSNQPQH
TRBJ2-7 TRBV29-1 SVPGDRGPYEQY
TRBJ2-3 TRBV15 ATSRGRDLNEGTDTQY
TRBJ1-2 TRBV27 ASSTQGARGYT
TRBJ1-3 TRBV15 ATSRVRTPRDRANTIY
TRBJ1-1 TRBV27 ASRPQVNTEAF
TRBJ2-7 TRBV28 ASTPWGTVTYEQY
TRBJ1-1 TRBV24-1 ATSDFDRMNTEAF
TRBJ1-4 TRBV3-1/TRBV3-2 ASSQLPGQGVEKLF
TRBJ2-2 TRBV5-1 ASSLEAGETGELF
TRBJ1-5 TRBV19 ASSIVGGINQPQH
TRBJ2-3 TRBV7-3 ASSIDRDGGRSDTQY
TRBJ2-5 TRBV7-9 ASRGGGEITETQY
TRBJ2-3 TRBV11-3 ASSFGTSGSLDTQY
TRBJ1-2 TRBV2 ASRTETNYGYT
TRBJ2-1 TRBV19 ASSIGQGAEQF
TRBJ2-7 TRBV4-1 ASSPGLAGGPMSYEQY
TRBJ1-2 TRBV18 ASSPPALNYGYT
TRBJ2-7 TRBV6-1 ASSEAFSAYEQY
TRBJ1-1 TRBV5-1 ASSLRAQGNTEAF
TRBJ1-1 TRBV6-1 ASSERGYRGRTEAF
TRBJ1-5 TRBV24-1 ATSDAGGSGQPQH
TRBJ2-7 TRBV4-1 ASSQTGTGGYEQY